The entry below describes one TCR beta chain. Primers for the PCR totalled 60 Vbeta and 13 Jbeta. TCRdb's table, derived via immunoSEQ multiplex PCR, lists solely in-frame clones and lacks some. The sample shows about 100,000 clones, 80% of them seen only once. The record originates from a study of cytomegalovirus exposure and HLA in healthy donors. This sequence originates from a young man in good health and CMV-seronegative. Sequencing input: PBMCs.

The CDR3 DNA reads as TGTGCCAGCAGTGCCATAGCGGGGGGGTACAATGAGCAGTTCTTC. Its translation is CASSAIAGGYNEQFF. The chain uses TRBV6-4 and TRBJ2-1; TRBD2 matches 11 bases. CDR1 is MRHNA, CDR2 SNTAGT, per germline. This CDR3 is 15 amino acids long. The trim removed 4 bases at V and 4 bases at J, leaving 3 bases unmatched.